The subject of this entry is one TCR beta chain. The data stem from a study of regulatory T cells in long-lasting Graves disease. There are 15 residues in the CDR3. CDR1 and CDR2 (germline): LGHNA, YSLEER. Trimming shortened V by 4 bases and J by 1 base, and 10 bases separated the two germline ends. CDR3-region Arm-PCR and iRepertoire HTBI primers produced the TCR beta libraries. TCRdb ran MiXCR on the multiplex PCR reads and lists one entry per CDR3 protein. The table has 400,000 to 500,000 distinct CDR3 sequences, approximately 22% seen once; the top ten hold roughly 13%. Time point noted: persistent/refractory GD, antithyroid drugs over 5 years with positive TRAb. The TCR library used RNA extracted from PBMCs.

This sequence joins TRBV4-3 and TRBJ2-2; D gene unclear. This sequence was found in a female donor with Graves disease. Specimen: peripheral blood mononuclear cells (PBMCs), collected when the disease was refractory, from a patient treated with antithyroid drugs. The CDR3 sequence: CASSLLRQNTGELFF. The CDR3 DNA reads TGCGCCAGCAGCCTACTTAGACAGAACACCGGGGAGCTGTTTTTT.